One sample yielded the 27 T cell receptor beta chains listed below, sequenced in a study of response to subunit inactivated influenza vaccine. TCRdb re-called the RT-PCR reads through MiXCR, storing one row per CDR3 protein. The profile shows roughly 780,000 distinct CDR3 sequences, approximately 17% of them singletons. The source material was PBMCs from blood, sampled more than 4 days after vaccination. The source is a man aged 45-65 years who received an inactivated influenza vaccine.

The CDR3 protein is CSARRYNRTSGGADTQYF. CDR3 DNA sequence: TGCAGTGCTAGACGATACAATCGGACTAGCGGGGGGGCAGATACGCAGTATTTT. The rearrangement links TRBV20-1 to TRBJ2-3; 15 nucleotides align to TRBD2. The CDR3 is made up of 18 amino acids. Losses at the gene ends were 2 bases for V and 4 bases for J; bases not matched to a gene: 10. In germline, CDR1 is DFQATT, CDR2 SNEGSKA (reference sequence).

Only one count was recorded for this clonotype. The chain is built from TRBV3-1 and TRBJ1-3; unclear D gene. V lost 6 bases and J 3 bases, leaving 9 bases between the germline ends. The germline gives CDR1 LGHDT, CDR2 YNNKEL (reference sequence). The length of the CDR3 is 13 residues. The CDR3 sequence is CASSPDIGNTIYF. CDR3 DNA: TGTGCCAGCAGTCCAGATATTGGAAACACCATATATTTT. Full variable domain (rest looked up from reference TRBV3-1 and TRBJ1-3): DTAVSQTPKYLVTQMGNDKSIKCEQNLGHDTMYWYKQDSKKFLKIMFSYNNKELIINETVPNRFSPKSPDKAHLNLHINSLELGDSAVYFCASSPDIGNTIYFGEGSWLTVV.

This clonotype was seen more than once but under ten times. This sequence joins TRBV28 and TRBJ1-1; D may be TRBD1 (6 bases). The CDR3 has 12 residues. The germline CDR1 and CDR2 sequences are MDHEN and SYDVKM. V was shortened by 6 bases and J by 5 bases, with 10 bases between the two germline ends. In DNA, the CDR3 is TGTGCCAGCAGGATAGGACAGACTGAAGCTTTCTTT. Amino acids: CASRIGQTEAFF.

J is TRBJ2-2 and V is TRBV7-9; no clear D gene. This CDR3 is 15 amino acids long. Between the trimmed V and J ends, which lost 2 bases and 0 bases, there was a span of 7 bases. Per germline, CDR1 SEHNR and CDR2 FQNEAQ (reference sequence). CDR3 DNA sequence: TGTGCCAGCAGCTTACGGCTGCCGAACACCGGGGAGCTGTTTTTT. Encoded protein: CASSLRLPNTGELFF.

The chain recombines TRBV29-1 with TRBJ2-5; D gene uncertain. The germline V and J ends were trimmed by 1 base and 4 bases, with 7 bases remaining between them. There are 12 residues in the CDR3. Germline CDR1 SQVTM, CDR2 ANQGSEA. This chain's CDR3 is CSVEGAPETQYF. The CDR3 coding sequence is TGCAGCGTTGAAGGGGCGCCAGAGACCCAGTACTTC. Looking up the rest from reference TRBV29-1 and TRBJ2-5 gives the full variable domain: SAVISQKPSRDICQRGTSLTIQCQVDSQVTMMFWYRQQPGQSLTLIATANQGSEATYESGFVIDKFPISRPNLTFSTLTVSNMSPEDSSIYLCSVEGAPETQYFGPGTRLLVL.

This clonotype was picked up a small number of times. J is TRBJ2-1 and V is TRBV7-8; no clear D gene. This CDR3 contains 14 residues. From germline, CDR1 is SGHVS and CDR2 FQNEAQ. V was cut by 5 bases and J by 5 bases, with 13 bases left in between. The CDR3 reads CASSPLTTHNEQFF. The CDR3 coding sequence is TGTGCCAGCAGCCCCTTAACGACCCACAATGAGCAGTTCTTC.

This chain connects TRBV20-1 to TRBJ2-1; 11 positions match TRBD2. Germline V gives CDR1 DFQATT, CDR2 SNEGSKA (reference sequence). V was clipped by 3 bases and J by 2 bases; unmatched bases: 3. The CDR3 runs to 15 residues. The CDR3 sequence is CSARKGLAAYNEQFF. Written as DNA, the CDR3 is TGCAGTGCTAGGAAGGGACTAGCGGCCTACAATGAGCAGTTCTTC.

The rearrangement uses TRBV27 and TRBJ1-1, with no clear D. The germline CDR1 and CDR2 sequences are MNHEY and SMNVEV (reference sequence). The CDR3 runs to 10 residues. The V gene lost 2 bases and the J gene lost 8 bases, with 3 bases spanning the gap. The CDR3 DNA is TGTGCCAGCAGTTTAACGGAAGCTTTCTTT. It is translated as CASSLTEAFF.

V is TRBV11-2 and J is TRBJ2-2; maybe TRBD1 (5 bases). Germline V lookup: CDR1 SGHAT, CDR2 FQNNGV. Trimming took off 4 bases at V and 6 bases at J, with 9 bases between the two ends. This CDR3 contains 13 residues. CDR3 residues: CASSSSGPGELFF. The CDR3 nucleotides read TGTGCCAGCAGCTCCTCAGGGCCCGGGGAGCTGTTTTTT.

The chain combines TRBV7-9 with TRBJ2-3; D call uncertain. CDR3 length: 12 residues. Per the germline V gene, CDR1 is SEHNR and CDR2 is FQNEAQ (reference sequence). V gave up 5 bases and J gave up 5 bases, with 8 bases separating them. CDR3 sequence (DNA): TGTGCCAGCAGCCCCCAGTTAGATACGCAGTATTTT. It specifies CASSPQLDTQYF.

In this sample, this clonotype turned up a few times. The chain employs TRBV2 and TRBJ2-3; TRBD2 aligns across 10 bases. This CDR3 contains 16 residues. The ends lost 3 bases at V and 3 bases at J; junction bases unmatched: 6. Per the germline V gene, CDR1 is SNHLY and CDR2 is FYNNEI. CDR3 residues: CASSDLSGGATDTQYF. CDR3 nucleotides: TGTGCCAGCAGTGATTTAAGCGGGGGGGCGACAGATACGCAGTATTTT.

There are many counts of this clonotype. This chain uses TRBV12-3 or TRBV12-4 with TRBJ2-1; D possibly corresponds to TRBD1 (7 bases). The CDR3 covers 14 residues. Trimming pared 2 bases from V and 4 bases from J, leaving 9 bases between. CDR3 amino acids: CASSLQGGYNEQFF. The CDR3 nucleotides read TGTGCCAGCAGTTTACAGGGGGGATACAATGAGCAGTTCTTC.

The sample holds many counts of this clonotype. The rearrangement joins TRBV7-9 to TRBJ1-6; 10 nucleotides line up with TRBD1. V dropped 5 bases and J dropped 7; count of bases not matched to a gene: 2. The CDR3 sequence is 14 residues long. Germline V gene data show CDR1 as SEHNR and CDR2 as FQNEAQ (reference sequence). The CDR3 region has the DNA TGTGCCAGCAGCCCGGGACAGGGGAATTCACCCCTCCACTTT. This codes for CASSPGQGNSPLHF.

The J gene is TRBJ2-7, the V gene TRBV7-2; TRBD2 might be the D (5 bases). Germline CDR1 is SGHTA and CDR2 is FQGNSA. CDR3 length: 13 residues. Trimming removed 5 bases at V and 3 bases at J, with 11 bases between. DNA of the CDR3: TGTGCCAGCAGCGGAGGACCAAACTACGAGCAGTACTTC. Its protein product is CASSGGPNYEQYF.

The V gene is TRBV20-1, the J gene TRBJ2-7; D remains unclear. The germline CDR1 and CDR2 sequences are DFQATT and SNEGSKA (reference sequence). V was cut by 7 bases and J by 5 bases, with 12 bases left in between. This CDR3 is 11 amino acids long. DNA of the CDR3: TGCAGTGGCAGATTTCACCACGAGCAGTACTTC. Residues: CSGRFHHEQYF.

V usage is TRBV20-1 and J usage is TRBJ2-3; the match to TRBD1 covers 10 bases. Germline V gene sequence: CDR1 DFQATT, CDR2 SNEGSKA (reference sequence). The CDR3 contains 14 residues. J was trimmed by 4 bases and V by 5 bases; bases with no gene match: 6. CDR3 region: CSADRGHLSDTQYF. The CDR3 nucleotides read TGCAGTGCTGACAGGGGGCATTTATCAGATACGCAGTATTTT.

This clonotype was counted many times. For the CDR3, the DNA is TGTGCCAGCAGTTTTGAGGGCCAAGGGTACGAGCAGTACTTC. Amino acid sequence: CASSFEGQGYEQYF. The V and J genes are TRBV28 and TRBJ2-7, with D perhaps TRBD2 (5 bases). CDR3 length equals 14 residues. Germline CDR1 MDHEN, CDR2 SYDVKM. Trimming took 3 bases from V and 4 from J, leaving 13 bases between them.

Ten or more counts support this clonotype. The V call is TRBV29-1, the J call TRBJ2-1, with D perhaps TRBD2 (6 bases). Germline CDR1 reads SQVTM; CDR2 reads ANQGSEA. The germline V and J ends were trimmed by 1 base and 1 base, with 17 bases remaining between them. This CDR3 has 17 amino acids. The CDR3 protein is CSVEGIGGKTSYNEQFF. The CDR3 bases are TGCAGCGTTGAAGGAATTGGCGGGAAAACTTCCTACAATGAGCAGTTCTTC.

The genes are TRBV20-1 and TRBJ2-6; maybe TRBD2 (6 bases). This CDR3 comprises 17 residues. Germline V CDR1 and CDR2: DFQATT, SNEGSKA (reference sequence). V lost 0 bases, J lost 0 bases, and 12 bases lay in between. The CDR3 region has the DNA TGCAGTGCTAGAGATGGTGGGAGGAGCTCTGGGGCCAACGTCCTGACTTTC. This codes for CSARDGGRSSGANVLTF.

The V gene is TRBV16, the J gene TRBJ2-7; no definite D call. Germline V gene lookup returns CDR1 KGHSY and CDR2 FQNENV. CDR3 length: 14 residues. V was trimmed by 1 base and J by 5 bases, leaving 12 bases between them. CDR3 loop: CASSQFGILNEQYF. As DNA, the CDR3 is TGTGCCAGCAGCCAATTTGGGATCTTGAACGAGCAGTACTTC.

This clonotype was counted between two and nine times. A much larger clone differs by one base, so this may be a read error. The chain joins TRBV5-5 to TRBJ2-5; 7 nucleotides line up with TRBD1. CDR1 is SGHKS and CDR2 is YYEKEE in the germline V gene (reference sequence). The CDR3 runs to 13 residues. V was clipped by 6 bases and J by 3 bases; unmatched bases: 5. The CDR3 spells CASISGTEETQYF. CDR3 coding DNA: TGTGCCAGCATCTCCGGGACAGAAGAGACCCAGTACTTC.

This clonotype occurred many times. This sequence joins TRBV20-1 and TRBJ1-1, with D maybe TRBD1 (6 bases). V lost 6 bases and J 1 base, leaving 9 bases between the germline ends. Germline CDR1 DFQATT, CDR2 SNEGSKA (reference sequence). CDR3 length: 12 amino acids. CDR3 sequence: CSARTENTEAFF. Written as DNA, the CDR3 is TGCAGTGCCAGGACAGAGAACACTGAAGCTTTCTTT.

This clonotype was detected only a few times. The rearrangement links TRBV28 to TRBJ2-7; 7 positions match TRBD2. The CDR3 is 13 amino acids. Germline CDR1 reads MDHEN; CDR2 reads SYDVKM. V lost 8 bases to trimming and J lost 8 bases; unmatched junction nucleotides: 12. The CDR3 DNA reads TGTGCCAGCGGACCCCGGGGGGAGTACAAGCAGTACTTC. It codes for CASGPRGEYKQYF.

V is TRBV10-3 and J is TRBJ2-2; possibly TRBD1 or TRBD2 for D (5 bases each). The germline V gene encodes CDR1 ENHRY and CDR2 SYGVKD. V lost 8 bases and J lost 0, with 13 bases in between. The CDR3 extends over 15 amino acids. Here the CDR3 reads CAICRGLTNTGELFF. CDR3 DNA sequence: TGTGCCATCTGTCGGGGCCTAACGAACACCGGGGAGCTGTTTTTT.

The rearrangement joins TRBV5-1 to TRBJ2-3; 7 bases map to TRBD2. Germline CDR1 SGHRS, CDR2 YFSETQ. With V trimmed by 3 bases and J by 0 bases, 13 bases remained unmatched. The CDR3 is made up of 18 amino acids. CDR3 amino acids: CASSSTRLAGDSTDTQYF. CDR3 sequence (DNA): TGCGCCAGCAGCTCGACCCGACTGGCGGGAGATAGCACAGATACGCAGTATTTT.

This chain uses TRBV5-1 with TRBJ2-5; TRBD1 agrees at 10 bases. J gave up 1 base and V 0 bases, and 3 bases lay outside the gene matches. CDR1 and CDR2 (germline): SGHRS, YFSETQ. This CDR3 is 16 amino acids long. The CDR3 reads CASSLARTGGQETQYF. The CDR3 DNA follows: TGCGCCAGCAGCTTGGCACGGACAGGGGGCCAAGAGACCCAGTACTTC. Drawing the rest from reference TRBV5-1 and TRBJ2-5, the complete variable domain is KAGVTQTPRYLIKTRGQQVTLSCSPISGHRSVSWYQQTPGQGLQFLFEYFSETQRNKGNFPGRFSGRQFSNSRSEMNVSTLELGDSALYLCASSLARTGGQETQYFGPGTRLLVL.

This clonotype has just a few counts. The genes are TRBV10-3 and TRBJ1-1, with unresolved D. Looked up from germline, CDR1 is ENHRY and CDR2 is SYGVKD. Between the trimmed V and J ends, which lost 3 bases and 3 bases, there was a span of 5 bases. The CDR3 spans 12 residues. CDR3 DNA sequence: TGTGCCATCAGTGAACAGTACACTGAAGCTTTCTTT. This gives the protein CAISEQYTEAFF.